This T cell receptor (beta chain) was captured in a study of blood T cell repertoires in COVID-19. Study-wide background: Samples representing acute and convalescent COVID-19 were sourced from the United States, Italy and Spain.

Trimming removed 1 base from V and 6 bases from J, with 15 bases in between. Looked up from germline, CDR1 is KGHSH and CDR2 is LQKENI. The CDR3 runs to 15 residues. Measured with immunoSEQ multiplex PCR; TCRdb has only the in-frame clones, and not every one. The sample records about 280,000 clones, roughly 89% being singletons. The sequenced sample consisted of peripheral blood. This sequence originates from a man in his forties with acute or convalescent COVID-19. This sequence joins TRBV18 and TRBJ1-2; no reliable D call. The CDR3 DNA reads TGTGCCAGCTCACCACAAATGGCCTTGAAGAATGGCTACACCTTC. It codes for CASSPQMALKNGYTF.